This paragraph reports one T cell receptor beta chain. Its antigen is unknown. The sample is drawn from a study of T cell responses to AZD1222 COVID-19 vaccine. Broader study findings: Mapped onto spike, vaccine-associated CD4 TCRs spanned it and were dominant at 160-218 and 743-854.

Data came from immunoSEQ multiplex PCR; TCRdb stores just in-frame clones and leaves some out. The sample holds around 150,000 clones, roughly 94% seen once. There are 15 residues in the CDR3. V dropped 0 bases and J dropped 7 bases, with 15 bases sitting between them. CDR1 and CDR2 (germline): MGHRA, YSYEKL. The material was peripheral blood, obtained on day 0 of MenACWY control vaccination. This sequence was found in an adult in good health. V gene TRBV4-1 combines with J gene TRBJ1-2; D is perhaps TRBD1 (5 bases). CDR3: CASSQESWQGGGYTF. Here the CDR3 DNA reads TGCGCCAGCAGCCAAGAAAGTTGGCAGGGAGGTGGCTACACCTTC.